Presented here are 11 T cell receptor beta chains from one specimen sequenced in a study of shared clonotypes between healthy human individuals. Profiling relied on immunoSEQ multiplex PCR, and the TCRdb table lists in-frame clones only, not all of them. The table records about 690,000 clones, around 90% of them present only once. The specimen was memory CD8+ T cells from PBMCs. Specified subset: CD45RO+ cells pooled with CCR7-negative TemRA cells. These receptors were obtained from a man between 18 and 29 years old in good health. Some clones in this sample may be carry-over from other donors' samples.

The V call is TRBV5-6, the J call TRBJ2-7; D may correspond to TRBD1 or TRBD2 (6 bases each). This CDR3 spans 14 amino acids. The V and J ends lost 0 bases and 3 bases respectively, with 10 bases between them. The germline V gene encodes CDR1 SGHDT and CDR2 YYEEEE. The CDR3 sequence is CASSLDEGGYEQYF. CDR3 nucleotide sequence: TGTGCCAGCAGCTTGGACGAGGGGGGCTACGAGCAGTACTTC.

The chain is built from TRBV19 and TRBJ1-5; D not resolved. CDR3 length: 13 residues. Germline V gene sequence: CDR1 LNHDA, CDR2 SQIVND (reference sequence). V shed 3 bases and J shed 7 bases, with 10 bases lying between them. The CDR3 DNA reads as TGTGCCAGTAGTATTTCTTATAGGCAGCCCCAGCATTTT. Its translation: CASSISYRQPQHF.

V gene TRBV7-9 combines with J gene TRBJ2-1, with 9 bases fitting TRBD2. The trim removed 0 bases at V and 3 bases at J, leaving 3 bases unmatched. The CDR3 runs 16 residues. Per the germline V gene, CDR1 is SEHNR and CDR2 is FQNEAQ (reference sequence). CDR3 nucleotide sequence: TGTGCCAGCAGCTTAGCGCCTAGCGGGGTCTACAATGAGCAGTTCTTC. Amino acid sequence: CASSLAPSGVYNEQFF.

The chain employs TRBV19 and TRBJ1-5; D is possibly TRBD1 (6 bases). Germline CDR1 and CDR2: LNHDA and SQIVND (reference sequence). The CDR3 is made up of 16 amino acids. The V end lost 0 bases, the J end lost 2 bases, and 11 bases lay between the germline ends. CDR3 coding DNA: TGTGCCAGTAGTATAGATCGGGGGCAAGGCAATCAGCCCCAGCATTTT. Amino acids: CASSIDRGQGNQPQHF.

This clone was seen a single time. The V call is TRBV27, the J call TRBJ2-7, with a weak D call TRBD2 (6 bases). V dropped 10 bases and J dropped 0 bases, with 10 bases sitting between them. The CDR3 length is 12 residues. The germline CDR1 and CDR2 sequences are MNHEY and SMNVEV (reference sequence). The chain's CDR3 is CATSANSYEQYF. CDR3 nucleotide sequence: TGTGCCACTAGCGCCAACTCCTACGAGCAGTACTTC.

The V call is TRBV7-9, the J call TRBJ2-5; the match to TRBD2 covers 11 bases. In germline, CDR1 is SEHNR, CDR2 FQNEAQ (reference sequence). The CDR3 runs to 15 residues. V shed 4 bases, J shed 0 bases, and the junction held 1 base outside the gene matches. The CDR3 nucleotides are TGTGCCAGCAGCTGGGGACTAGCGGACCAAGAGACCCAGTACTTC. It encodes CASSWGLADQETQYF.

This clone came up once. A read error may account for a junction end that differs from germline. V and J are TRBV4-1 and TRBJ1-1; D call uncertain. Germline V CDR1 and CDR2: MGHRA, YSYEKL. The CDR3 covers 14 residues. The CDR3 DNA sequence: TGCGCCAGCAGCCAAGATACCGAGTCCGCTGAAGTTTTCTTT. Protein product: CASSQDTESAEVFF.

DNA for the CDR3: TGTGCCAGCACCTCAACTAGCGGGGGGGCGCGGGACACTGAAGCTTTCTTT. This codes for CASTSTSGGARDTEAFF. This chain uses TRBV7-9 with TRBJ1-1; possible D gene TRBD1, 6 bases. This CDR3 is built from 17 residues. Germline V gene sequence: CDR1 SEHNR, CDR2 FQNEAQ (reference sequence). Trimming shortened V by 7 bases and J by 3 bases, and 24 bases separated the two germline ends.

The chain links TRBV7-2 to TRBJ2-1, with D maybe TRBD1 (6 bases). Trimming took 4 bases from V and 4 from J, leaving 14 bases between them. Germline V gene sequence: CDR1 SGHTA, CDR2 FQGNSA. The CDR3 runs to 15 residues. CDR3 in amino acids: CASSYTGSPYNEQFF. The CDR3 DNA is TGTGCCAGCAGCTATACAGGGTCACCTTACAATGAGCAGTTCTTC.

This chain uses TRBV7-9 with TRBJ2-7; D is unresolved. The V and J ends lost 1 base and 6 bases respectively, with 10 bases between them. Germline values: CDR1 SEHNR, CDR2 FQNEAQ (reference sequence). The CDR3 extends over 13 amino acids. CDR3 in amino acids: CASSLVTSGEQYF. The CDR3 DNA is TGTGCCAGCAGCTTAGTGACAAGTGGCGAGCAGTACTTC.

In nucleotides, the CDR3 is TGTGCCAGCAGCAACGGGGCCTACAATGAGCAGTTCTTC. This encodes CASSNGAYNEQFF. The V gene is TRBV7-9, the J gene TRBJ2-1; a possible D gene is TRBD2 (5 bases). Germline V gives CDR1 SEHNR, CDR2 FQNEAQ (reference sequence). CDR3 length: 13 residues. V was clipped by 5 bases and J by 2 bases, with 7 bases between them.